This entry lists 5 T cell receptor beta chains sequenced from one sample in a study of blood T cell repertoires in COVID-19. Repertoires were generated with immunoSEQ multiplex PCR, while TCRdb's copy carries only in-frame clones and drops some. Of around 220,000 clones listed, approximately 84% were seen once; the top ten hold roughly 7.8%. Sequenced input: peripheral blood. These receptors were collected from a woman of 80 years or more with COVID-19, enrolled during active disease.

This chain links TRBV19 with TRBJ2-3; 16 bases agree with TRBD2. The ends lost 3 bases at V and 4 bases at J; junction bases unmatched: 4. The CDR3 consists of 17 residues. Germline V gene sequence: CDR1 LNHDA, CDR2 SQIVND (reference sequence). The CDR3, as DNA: TGTGCCAGTAGTATGGGGACTAGCGGGAGGGGCCCAGATACGCAGTATTTT. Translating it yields CASSMGTSGRGPDTQYF.

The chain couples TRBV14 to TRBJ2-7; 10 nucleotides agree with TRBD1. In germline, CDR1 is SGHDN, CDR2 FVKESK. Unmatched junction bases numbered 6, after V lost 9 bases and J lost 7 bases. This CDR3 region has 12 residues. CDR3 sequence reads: CASRQGAREQYF. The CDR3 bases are TGTGCCAGTCGACAGGGGGCGAGGGAGCAGTACTTC.

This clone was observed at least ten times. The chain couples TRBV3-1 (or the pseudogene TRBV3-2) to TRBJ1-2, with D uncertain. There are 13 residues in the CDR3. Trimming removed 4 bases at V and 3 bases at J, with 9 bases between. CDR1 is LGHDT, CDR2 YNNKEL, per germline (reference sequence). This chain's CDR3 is CASSPQMHYGYTF. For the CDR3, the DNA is TGTGCCAGCAGCCCGCAGATGCACTATGGCTACACCTTC.

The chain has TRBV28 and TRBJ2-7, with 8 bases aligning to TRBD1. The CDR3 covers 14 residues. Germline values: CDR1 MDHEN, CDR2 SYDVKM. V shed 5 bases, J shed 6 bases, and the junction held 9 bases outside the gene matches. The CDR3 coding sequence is TGTGCCAGCAGTCCTCCAGGGGGCTTGGGCGAGCAGTACTTC. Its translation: CASSPPGGLGEQYF. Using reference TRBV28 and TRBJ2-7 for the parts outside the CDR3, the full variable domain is DVKVTQSSRYLVKRTGEKVFLECVQDMDHENMFWYRQDPGLGLRLIYFSYDVKMKEKGDIPEGYSVSREKKERFSLILESASTNQTSMYLCASSPPGGLGEQYFGPGTRLTVT.

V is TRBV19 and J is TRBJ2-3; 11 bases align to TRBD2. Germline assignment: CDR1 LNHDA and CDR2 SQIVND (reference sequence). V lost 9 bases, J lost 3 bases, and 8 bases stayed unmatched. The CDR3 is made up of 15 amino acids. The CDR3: CASRLAGSRTDTQYF. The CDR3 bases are TGTGCCAGCCGACTAGCGGGGAGTCGGACAGATACGCAGTATTTT.